The 21 T cell receptor beta chains listed next were all sequenced from one sample in a study of blood T cell repertoires in COVID-19. Produced via immunoSEQ multiplex PCR; TCRdb's table is partial and in-frame only. The table lists 200,000 or so clones, less than 90% of them singletons, with roughly 6.1% in the top ten. Material for sequencing was peripheral blood. The receptors shown here come from a middle-aged woman with acute or convalescent COVID-19.

This clone was recorded a few times. The chain joins TRBV2 to TRBJ1-6; D is unclear. Germline V gene sequence: CDR1 SNHLY, CDR2 FYNNEI. This CDR3 region has 13 residues. Trimming left V 4 bases short and J 6 bases short, with 7 bases between. CDR3: CASSAVTNSPLHF. The CDR3 DNA follows: TGTGCCAGCAGTGCAGTTACTAATTCACCCCTCCACTTT. Full variable domain (missing parts from reference TRBV2 and TRBJ1-6): EPEVTQTPSHQVTQMGQEVILRCVPISNHLYFYWYRQILGQKVEFLVSFYNNEISEKSEIFDDQFSVERPDGSNFTLKIRSTKLEDSAMYFCASSAVTNSPLHFGNGTRLTVT.

This clone was seen a single time. The genes are TRBV3-1 (or the pseudogene TRBV3-2) and TRBJ2-7; possibly TRBD2 for D (5 bases). V was clipped by 4 bases and J by 0 bases, with 19 bases between them. CDR1 is LGHDT and CDR2 is YNNKEL in the germline V gene (reference sequence). The CDR3 consists of 17 residues. CDR3 coding DNA: TGTGCCAGCAGCCCCAACATCCGGGGTCTGAGCTCCTACGAGCAGTACTTC. This gives the protein CASSPNIRGLSSYEQYF.

The chain combines TRBV6-2 or TRBV6-3 with TRBJ1-1; no firm D call. V was cut by 0 bases and J by 8 bases, with 7 bases left in between. Germline loops: CDR1 MNHEY, CDR2 SVGEGT. The CDR3 loop spans 12 amino acids. The CDR3 region has the DNA TGTGCCAGCAGTTACTCAGGGAGGGAAGCTTTCTTT. It translates to CASSYSGREAFF.

The V gene is TRBV11-2, the J gene TRBJ2-4, with D unclear. Per the germline V gene, CDR1 is SGHAT and CDR2 is FQNNGV. The CDR3 is 15 amino acids. Trimming cost V 1 base and J 0 bases, with 7 bases left between them. CDR3 bases: TGTGCCAGCAGCTTAGTCGCGATAGCCAAAAACATTCAGTACTTC. This encodes CASSLVAIAKNIQYF.

V usage is TRBV12-3 or TRBV12-4 and J usage is TRBJ2-1, with D perhaps TRBD1 (6 bases). V shed 5 bases and J shed 10 bases, with 12 bases lying between them. The CDR3 has 12 amino acids. DNA for the CDR3: TGTGCCAGCAGTCTTCCCGGGACAGAGCAGTTCTTC. Translated: CASSLPGTEQFF.

The chain recombines TRBV2 with TRBJ2-3; 7 nucleotides match TRBD2. V was clipped by 6 bases and J by 1 base; unmatched bases: 4. CDR3 size: 14 residues. Germline CDR1 is SNHLY and CDR2 is FYNNEI. The CDR3 sequence: CASRIREGTDTQYF. DNA of the CDR3: TGTGCCAGCAGAATCCGGGAGGGCACAGATACGCAGTATTTT.

The chain couples TRBV4-2 to TRBJ2-1; TRBD1 aligns across 9 bases. Losses at the gene ends were 3 bases for V and 7 bases for J; bases not matched to a gene: 10. Germline V gene data show CDR1 as LGHNA and CDR2 as YNFKEQ. The CDR3 is made up of 16 amino acids. CDR3 sequence reads: CASSQEAGTGSNEQFF. The CDR3 region has the DNA TGTGCCAGCAGCCAGGAAGCCGGGACAGGGAGTAATGAGCAGTTCTTC.

The table lists this clone with a count of one. The rearrangement uses TRBV10-3 and TRBJ2-1; the D gene is possibly TRBD1 (6 bases). Trimming cost V 6 bases and J 3 bases, with 9 bases left between them. The CDR3 spans 13 residues. Germline CDR1 ENHRY, CDR2 SYGVKD. The chain's CDR3 is CAISRDNYNEQFF. The CDR3 DNA follows: TGTGCCATCAGCCGGGACAACTACAATGAGCAGTTCTTC.

This chain connects TRBV29-1 to TRBJ1-2; maybe TRBD1 (5 bases). The CDR3 runs 12 residues. V lost 4 bases and J 3 bases, leaving 9 bases between the germline ends. Germline CDR1 is SQVTM and CDR2 is ANQGSEA. The CDR3 here is CSVGWGDYGYTF. CDR3 DNA sequence: TGCAGCGTTGGGTGGGGGGACTATGGCTACACCTTC.

Many counts were recorded for this clone. The rearrangement uses TRBV6-5 and TRBJ1-1; D is ambiguous. V was clipped by 2 bases and J by 1 base, with 5 bases between them. Per germline, CDR1 MNHEY and CDR2 SVGAGI. The CDR3 is 13 residues long. The CDR3 bases are TGTGCCAGCAGTTACAGGAGGAACACTGAAGCTTTCTTT. Its translation is CASSYRRNTEAFF.

The chain couples TRBV6-5 to TRBJ2-7; tentatively, D is TRBD2 (6 bases). Germline V gene sequence: CDR1 MNHEY, CDR2 SVGAGI. The CDR3 has 15 residues. Trimming took off 9 bases at V and 2 bases at J, with 20 bases between the two ends. In DNA form, the CDR3 reads TGTGCCAGTTTCCCGATGAGCGGGTTAACCTACGAGCAGTACTTC. It codes for CASFPMSGLTYEQYF.

This clone was picked up a small number of times. For the CDR3, the DNA is TGCGCCAGCAGCTCGACTAGCGGGGGGGCGGGGGAGACCCAGTACTTC. Protein: CASSSTSGGAGETQYF. The rearrangement uses TRBV5-1 and TRBJ2-5; 14 bases align to TRBD2. The V gene end was trimmed by 3 bases and the J gene end by 5 bases; junction bases not matched to a gene: 6. The CDR3 runs to 16 residues. Germline V gene data show CDR1 as SGHRS and CDR2 as YFSETQ. The variable domain in full, completed from reference TRBV5-1 and TRBJ2-5, reads KAGVTQTPRYLIKTRGQQVTLSCSPISGHRSVSWYQQTPGQGLQFLFEYFSETQRNKGNFPGRFSGRQFSNSRSEMNVSTLELGDSALYLCASSSTSGGAGETQYFGPGTRLLVL.

The rearrangement joins TRBV11-2 to TRBJ2-3, with 11 bases that match TRBD1. The CDR3 spans 15 residues. The V segment lost 0 bases and the J segment 11 bases; nucleotides outside the gene matches: 7. The germline gives CDR1 SGHAT, CDR2 FQNNGV. In nucleotides, the CDR3 is TGTGCCAGCAGCTTAGAGGCAGGACAGGGGGCCTGGCAGTATTTT. Encoded protein: CASSLEAGQGAWQYF.

The rearrangement links TRBV7-7 to TRBJ1-4; a possible D gene is TRBD1 (6 bases). With 0 bases removed from V and 9 bases from J, the gap between germline ends came to 11 bases. The CDR3 is 14 residues long. Germline-derived CDR1 and CDR2 are SSHAT and FNYEAQ (reference sequence). The DNA for the CDR3 is TGTGCCAGCAGCTTAGCCGCGGACAGCAAAAAACTGTTTTTT. Residues: CASSLAADSKKLFF.

The chain links TRBV11-2 to TRBJ2-3, with a tentative D call TRBD1 (5 bases). CDR3 length equals 18 residues. In germline, CDR1 is SGHAT, CDR2 FQNNGV. The V and J ends lost 5 bases and 1 base respectively, with 22 bases between them. In DNA, the CDR3 is TGTGCCAGCAGCCCAGGAAGGGGTAGGTCTTATCGCACAGATACGCAGTATTTT. This encodes CASSPGRGRSYRTDTQYF.

This rearrangement joins TRBV7-9 to TRBJ1-1; D might be TRBD1 (6 bases). V lost 6 bases, J lost 0 bases, and 11 bases lay in between. Germline-derived CDR1 and CDR2 are SEHNR and FQNEAQ (reference sequence). The CDR3 sequence is 14 residues long. This CDR3 reads CASSLQGMNTEAFF. The CDR3, as DNA: TGTGCCAGCAGTCTACAGGGTATGAACACTGAAGCTTTCTTT.

The chain couples TRBV29-1 to TRBJ2-1; 8 bases map to TRBD2. The CDR3 sequence is 16 residues long. Unmatched junction bases numbered 18, after V lost 1 base and J lost 13 bases. CDR1 and CDR2 from the germline V gene are SQVTM and ANQGSEA. CDR3 sequence: CSVEVAGTRGYDPQFF. The CDR3 DNA reads as TGCAGCGTTGAAGTTGCCGGGACTAGGGGATACGATCCCCAGTTCTTC.

The genes are TRBV2 and TRBJ2-7; 12 nucleotides agree with TRBD1. Losses at the gene ends were 7 bases for V and 6 bases for J; bases not matched to a gene: 7. The CDR3 totals 14 residues. Looked up from germline, CDR1 is SNHLY and CDR2 is FYNNEI. The CDR3 DNA sequence: TGTGCCAGCAAGGGACAGGGGGCGGTTGGCGAGCAGTACTTC. Translated, it gives CASKGQGAVGEQYF.

This sequence joins TRBV5-1 and TRBJ2-1; perhaps TRBD1 as D (5 bases). The germline CDR1 and CDR2 sequences are SGHRS and YFSETQ. The CDR3 is 15 amino acids. The V end lost 0 bases, the J end lost 6 bases, and 13 bases lay between the germline ends. This chain's CDR3 is CASSLGTGRGNEQFF. The CDR3 DNA sequence: TGCGCCAGCAGCTTGGGTACAGGACGTGGCAATGAGCAGTTCTTC.

This chain links TRBV15 with TRBJ1-1; 8 bases fit TRBD1. The CDR3 totals 14 residues. The trim removed 5 bases at V and 5 bases at J, leaving 7 bases unmatched. CDR1 and CDR2 (germline): LNHNV, YYDKDF (reference sequence). The CDR3 sequence is CATSGDRLGTEAFF. The DNA for the CDR3 is TGTGCCACCAGCGGGGACAGGTTGGGGACTGAAGCTTTCTTT. The full variable domain, with the rest looked up from reference TRBV15 and TRBJ1-1, is DAMVIQNPRYQVTQFGKPVTLSCSQTLNHNVMYWYQQKSSQAPKLLFHYYDKDFNNEADTPDNFQSRRPNTSFCFLDIRSPGLGDTAMYLCATSGDRLGTEAFFGQGTRLTVV.

The V call is TRBV5-6, the J call TRBJ2-3; 8 nucleotides align to TRBD1. This CDR3 contains 16 residues. The germline V gene has CDR1 SGHDT and CDR2 YYEEEE. V was pared by 0 bases and J by 0 bases, with 3 bases of the junction left unmatched. The DNA of the CDR3 is TGTGCCAGCAGCTTGGCCCAGGGGGCAAGCACAGATACGCAGTATTTT. Protein product: CASSLAQGASTDTQYF.